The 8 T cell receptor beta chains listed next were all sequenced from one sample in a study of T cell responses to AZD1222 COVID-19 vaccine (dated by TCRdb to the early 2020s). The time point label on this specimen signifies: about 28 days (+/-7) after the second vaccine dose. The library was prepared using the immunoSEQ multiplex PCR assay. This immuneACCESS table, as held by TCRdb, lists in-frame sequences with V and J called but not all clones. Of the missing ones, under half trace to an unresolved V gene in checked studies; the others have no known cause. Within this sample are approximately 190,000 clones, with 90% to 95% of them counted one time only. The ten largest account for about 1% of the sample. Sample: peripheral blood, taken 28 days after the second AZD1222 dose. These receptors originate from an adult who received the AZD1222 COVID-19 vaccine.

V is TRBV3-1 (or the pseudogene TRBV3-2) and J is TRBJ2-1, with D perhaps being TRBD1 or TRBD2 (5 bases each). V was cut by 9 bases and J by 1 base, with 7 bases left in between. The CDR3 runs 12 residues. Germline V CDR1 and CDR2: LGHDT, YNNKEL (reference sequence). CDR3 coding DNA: TGTGCCAGTGAGGGGTCCTACAATGAGCAGTTCTTC. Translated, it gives CASEGSYNEQFF.

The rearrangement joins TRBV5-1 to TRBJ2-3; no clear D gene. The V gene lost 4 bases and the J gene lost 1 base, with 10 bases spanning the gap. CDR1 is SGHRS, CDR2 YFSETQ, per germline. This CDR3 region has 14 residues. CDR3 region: CASSNDRGTDTQYF. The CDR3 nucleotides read TGCGCCAGCAGCAACGACCGCGGCACAGATACGCAGTATTTT.

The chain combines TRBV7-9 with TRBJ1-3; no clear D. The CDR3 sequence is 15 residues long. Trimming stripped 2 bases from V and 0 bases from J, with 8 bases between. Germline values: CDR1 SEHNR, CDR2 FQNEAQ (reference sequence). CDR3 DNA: TGTGCCAGCAGCTTAACCGTTGACTCTGGAAACACCATATATTTT. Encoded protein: CASSLTVDSGNTIYF.

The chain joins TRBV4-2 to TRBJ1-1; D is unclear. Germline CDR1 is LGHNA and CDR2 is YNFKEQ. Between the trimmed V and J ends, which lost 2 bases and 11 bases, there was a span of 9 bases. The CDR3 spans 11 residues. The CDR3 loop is CASSQPGRAFF. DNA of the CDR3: TGTGCCAGCAGCCAACCGGGTCGTGCTTTCTTT.

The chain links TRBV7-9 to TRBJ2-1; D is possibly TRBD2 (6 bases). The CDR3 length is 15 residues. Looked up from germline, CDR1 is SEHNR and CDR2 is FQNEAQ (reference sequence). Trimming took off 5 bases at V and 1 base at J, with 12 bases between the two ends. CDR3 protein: CASSPSEGSYNEQFF. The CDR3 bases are TGTGCCAGCAGCCCTAGCGAGGGGTCCTACAATGAGCAGTTCTTC. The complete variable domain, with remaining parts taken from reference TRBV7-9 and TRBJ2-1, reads DTGVSQNPRHKITKRGQNVTFRCDPISEHNRLYWYRQTLGQGPEFLTYFQNEAQLEKSRLLSDRFSAERPKGSFSTLEIQRTEQGDSAMYLCASSPSEGSYNEQFFGPGTRLTVL.

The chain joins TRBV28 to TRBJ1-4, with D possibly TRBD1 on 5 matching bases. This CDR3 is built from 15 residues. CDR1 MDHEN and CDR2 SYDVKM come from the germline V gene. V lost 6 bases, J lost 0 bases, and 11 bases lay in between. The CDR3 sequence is CASRVPGATNEKLFF. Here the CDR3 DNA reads TGTGCCAGCAGAGTTCCGGGGGCAACTAATGAAAAACTGTTTTTT.

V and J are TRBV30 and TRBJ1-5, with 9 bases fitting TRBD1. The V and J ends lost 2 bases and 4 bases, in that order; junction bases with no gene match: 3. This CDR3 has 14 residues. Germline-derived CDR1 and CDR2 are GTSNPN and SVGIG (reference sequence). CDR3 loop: CAWSPGQGNQPQHF. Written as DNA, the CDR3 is TGTGCCTGGAGTCCGGGACAGGGTAATCAGCCCCAGCATTTT.

CDR3 in DNA: TGTGCCAGCAGCCCCAGGGGTGCGGGGGTATTTTGGAATGAGCAGTTCTTC. Encoded protein: CASSPRGAGVFWNEQFF. The rearrangement uses TRBV27 and TRBJ2-1, with D possibly TRBD2 on 7 matching bases. CDR3 length equals 17 residues. CDR1 and CDR2 (germline): MNHEY, SMNVEV (reference sequence). Trimming cost V 6 bases and J 7 bases, with 25 bases left between them.